This T cell receptor beta chain was obtained from a study of blood T cell repertoires in COVID-19. Across the study: Whether acute or convalescent, the COVID-19 samples came from the United States, Italy and Spain. Nucleic acid was either cDNA or gDNA, and it came from T cells, B-cell-depleted T cells, or PBMCs.

The CDR3 loop spans 14 amino acids. The V end lost 7 bases, the J end lost 0 bases, and 9 bases lay between the germline ends. In germline, CDR1 is SGHNT, CDR2 YENEEA. In the source study's methods: Nucleated cell number was recorded as an estimate derived from reference gene primer amplification. Sequencing was performed with immunoSEQ multiplex PCR; in TCRdb, only in-frame clones are kept and a portion is missing. The V and J calls and clone size are taken from that table; D and trimming were inferred from the DNA. The repertoire includes hundreds of thousands of clones, roughly 87% of them detected once, and around 0.95% sits in the top ten. Seattle-derived patients entered the study during active infection and were followed longitudinally. To note about this clone: Other nucleotide sequences in the sample specify the same CDR3.

The J gene is TRBJ2-2, the V gene TRBV11-3; D might be TRBD1 (6 bases). What was sequenced was peripheral blood. The receptor comes from a man between 18 and 29 years old with COVID-19, enrolled during active disease. The CDR3 DNA is TGTGCCAGCAAAGGACAGACGAACACCGGGGAGCTGTTTTTT. It is translated as CASKGQTNTGELFF.